This T cell receptor (beta chain) was retrieved from a study of blood T cell repertoires in COVID-19. Germline loops: CDR1 MGHRA, CDR2 YSYEKL. The length of the CDR3 is 16 residues. Trimming removed 0 bases from V and 8 bases from J, with 19 bases in between. Measured with immunoSEQ multiplex PCR; TCRdb has only the in-frame clones, and not every one. The sample holds about 78,000 clones; 80% to 95% are singletons and the top ten take roughly 0.72%. The J gene is TRBJ1-2, the V gene TRBV4-1, with D possibly TRBD1 on 5 matching bases. Sequenced sample: peripheral blood. This sequence was found in an elderly woman with acute or convalescent COVID-19. The CDR3, as DNA: TGCGCCAGCAGCCAAGAGGTAGGAGACAGAGGTAGGGGCTACACCTTC. Its protein is CASSQEVGDRGRGYTF.